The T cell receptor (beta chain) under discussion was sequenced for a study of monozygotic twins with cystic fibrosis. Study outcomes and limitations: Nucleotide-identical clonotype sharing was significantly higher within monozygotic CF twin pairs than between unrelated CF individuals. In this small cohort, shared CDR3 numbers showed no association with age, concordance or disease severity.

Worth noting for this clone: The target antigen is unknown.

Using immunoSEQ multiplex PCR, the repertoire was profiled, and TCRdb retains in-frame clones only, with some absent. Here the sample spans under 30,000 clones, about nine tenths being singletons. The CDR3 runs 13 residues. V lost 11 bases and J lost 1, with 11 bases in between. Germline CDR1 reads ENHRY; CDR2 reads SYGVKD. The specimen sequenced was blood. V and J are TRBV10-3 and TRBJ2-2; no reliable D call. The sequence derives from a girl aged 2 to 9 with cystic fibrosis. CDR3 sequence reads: CAFSVLNTGELFF. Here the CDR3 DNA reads TGTGCCTTTTCCGTTTTGAACACCGGGGAGCTGTTTTTT.